This T cell receptor (beta chain) was profiled in a study of T cell clonality in common variable immunodeficiency (dated by TCRdb to the mid-2010s). On the study overall, not on this receptor specifically: Despite equal DNA input, controls averaged around 87,000 unique sequences per sample versus about 31,547 in CVID samples. CVID TCRbeta sequences were reported to have fewer deletions and N-nucleotide insertions and to lack highly modified clones with 13 or more V deletions. It was noted by the authors that sequencing of the repertoires of T cell subpopulations would be needed to clarify the cause of the increased clonality in CVID. Patient heterogeneity within the CVID cohort put limits on correlating repertoire features with clinical complications. Compared with healthy controls, CVID subjects showed increased TCRbeta clonality (t-test p = 0.018), a feature most characteristic of about a third of subjects. Healthy controls shared more TCRbeta clones with each other than CVID subjects shared among themselves (p < 0.0001).

Most of the CVID patients and most of the healthy controls were of Caucasian heritage. Heparinized peripheral whole blood samples of roughly 5 to 8.5 ml were obtained from each donor. Genomic DNA from adults with common variable immune deficiency (CVID) and from healthy adult controls was used to sequence TCRbeta CDR3 repertoires. There were 22 healthy adult volunteers in the control group (12 female and 10 male), ranging in age from roughly 23 to 70 years, with a mean age of nearly 35. Diluted blood was density-centrifuged over Hypaque 1077 or Ficoll-Paque to isolate peripheral blood mononuclear cells. Genomic DNA was obtained from unsorted mononuclear cells using either Qiagen column purification or a centrifugation-based method. For sequencing, equivalent amounts of genomic DNA were input from CVID and control samples. For every sample, a 60 bp segment covering the rearranged TCRbeta CDR3 region was amplified and then sequenced. TCRbeta amplification used the immunoSEQ assay, a bias-corrected multiplex PCR with high-throughput sequencing. On the authors' methods: Every unique nucleotide sequence was considered a clone and was annotated with V, D and J genes, copy number and frequency. Sequences were labeled productive if in frame, and non-productive if out of frame or containing stop codons. Clonality was calculated from Shannon's entropy as previously described. The predicted amino acid sequences of productive clones were used to derive the mean CDR3 Kyte-Doolittle hydropathy. Scaled V gene usage was hierarchically clustered using Manhattan distance and complete linkage with the R hclust function. Sharing of clones by CDR3 amino acid sequence was evaluated through resampling of 12 repertoires per group over 100 rounds. Repertoires were searched for roughly 63 published EBV-specific and about 250 published CMV-specific TCRbeta sequences. Analysis left out a couple of CVID samples that produced under 10,000 sequences, so fewer than 50 CVID repertoires remained. TCRdb's version of the immuneACCESS table is confined to in-frame rearrangements and falls short of the full clone set. An unresolved V gene accounts for under half of the shortfall where checked; the remainder is of unknown origin. For V, J and clone size, that table is used; D and trimming come from the DNA. There are tens of thousands of clones in this sample, and none of them is a singleton. The ten biggest clones cover around 1.6% of the sample.

Counted from cysteine to phenylalanine, this CDR3 has 14 amino acids. The DNA shown is the part of the CDR3 that was read: 33 bases, in frame from base 1. Per the germline V gene, SGHTA is the CDR1 and FQGTGA is the CDR2. V is reduced by 5 bases and J by 5 bases, leaving a spacing of 14 bases between them. There are many counts of this clone. Its antigen is still unknown. The read ends 3 residues shy of where the CDR3 ends; the end is completed using the germline J gene. This sequence was found in a person aged 18-70 years in good health. The sequence joins TRBV7-3 to TRBJ2-3; tentative D gene TRBD2, with 6 bases matching. Sequencing was carried out using peripheral blood mononuclear cells. Here the CDR3 is given as CASSPSGGEDTQYF. Partial CDR3 DNA: TGTGCCAGCAGCCCATCCGGAGGGGAAGATACG. Joined to the reference TRBV7-3 and TRBJ2-3 proteins, this CDR3 gives the full variable domain: GAGVSQTPSNKVTEKGKYVELRCDPISGHTALYWYRQSLGQGPEFLIYFQGTGAADDSGLPNDRFFAVRPEGSVSTLKIQRTERGDSAVYLCASSPSGGEDTQYFGPGTRLTVL.